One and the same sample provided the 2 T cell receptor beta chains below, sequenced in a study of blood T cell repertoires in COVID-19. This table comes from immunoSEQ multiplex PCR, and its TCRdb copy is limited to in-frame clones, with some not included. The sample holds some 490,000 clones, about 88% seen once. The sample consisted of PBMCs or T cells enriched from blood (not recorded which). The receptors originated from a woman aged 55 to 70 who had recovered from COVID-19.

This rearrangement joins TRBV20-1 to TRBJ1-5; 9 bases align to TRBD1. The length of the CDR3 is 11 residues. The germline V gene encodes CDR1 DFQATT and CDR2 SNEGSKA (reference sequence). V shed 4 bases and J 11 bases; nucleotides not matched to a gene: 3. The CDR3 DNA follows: TGCAGTGCTATTGACAGGGGGGCCCAGCATTTT. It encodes CSAIDRGAQHF.

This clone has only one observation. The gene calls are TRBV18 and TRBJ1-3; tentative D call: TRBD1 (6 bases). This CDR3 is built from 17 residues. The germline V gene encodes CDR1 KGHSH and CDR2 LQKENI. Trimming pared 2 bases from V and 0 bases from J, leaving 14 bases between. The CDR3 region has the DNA TGTGCCAGCTCACCAATGGTGGGGGACAACTCTGGAAACACCATATATTTT. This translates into CASSPMVGDNSGNTIYF.